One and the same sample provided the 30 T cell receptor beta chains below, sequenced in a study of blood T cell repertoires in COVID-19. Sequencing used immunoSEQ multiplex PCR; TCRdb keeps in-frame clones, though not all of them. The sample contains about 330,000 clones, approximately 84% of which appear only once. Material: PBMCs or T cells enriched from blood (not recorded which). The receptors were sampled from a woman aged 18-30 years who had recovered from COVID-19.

In DNA, the CDR3 is TGTGCCAGCAGTTTATCCCTACACCAAGAGACCCAGTACTTC. Translation gives CASSLSLHQETQYF. The V gene is TRBV27, the J gene TRBJ2-5, with no clear D. The CDR3 is 14 amino acids. Germline CDR1 is MNHEY and CDR2 is SMNVEV (reference sequence). Trimming cost V 0 bases and J 0 bases, with 5 bases left between them.

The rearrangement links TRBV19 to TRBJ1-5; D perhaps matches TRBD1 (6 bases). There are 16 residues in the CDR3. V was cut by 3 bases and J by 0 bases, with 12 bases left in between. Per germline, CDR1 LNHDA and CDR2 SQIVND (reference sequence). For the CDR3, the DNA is TGTGCCAGTAGTATGGACAGTGCATATAGCAATCAGCCCCAGCATTTT. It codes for CASSMDSAYSNQPQHF.

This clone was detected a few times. The CDR3 here is CASSLQGFSGANVLTF. For the CDR3, the DNA is TGTGCCAGCAGCCTACAGGGTTTCTCTGGGGCCAACGTCCTGACTTTC. The genes are TRBV27 and TRBJ2-6, with D perhaps TRBD1 (6 bases). Germline lookup yields CDR1 MNHEY and CDR2 SMNVEV (reference sequence). The length of the CDR3 is 16 residues. Between the trimmed V and J ends, which lost 6 bases and 0 bases, there was a span of 12 bases.

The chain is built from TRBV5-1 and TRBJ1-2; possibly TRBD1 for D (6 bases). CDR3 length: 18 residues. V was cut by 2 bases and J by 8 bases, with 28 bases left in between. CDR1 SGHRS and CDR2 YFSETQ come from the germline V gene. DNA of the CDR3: TGCGCCAGCAGCTTTCAAGGGGGAACAGGGACCTCTTTAGGCGGCTACACCTTC. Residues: CASSFQGGTGTSLGGYTF.

In DNA, the CDR3 is TGCGCCAGCAGCCTAAAGCCACCGAGTAATGAGCAGTTCTTC. Its protein is CASSLKPPSNEQFF. The rearrangement joins TRBV5-1 to TRBJ2-1; no reliable D call. Trimming left V 4 bases short and J 7 bases short, with 15 bases between. The CDR3 sequence is 14 residues long. CDR1 and CDR2 (germline): SGHRS, YFSETQ.

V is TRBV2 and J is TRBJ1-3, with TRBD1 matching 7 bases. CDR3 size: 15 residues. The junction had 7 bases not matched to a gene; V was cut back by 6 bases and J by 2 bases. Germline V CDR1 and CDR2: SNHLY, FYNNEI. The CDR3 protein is CASSVTGPPGNTIYF. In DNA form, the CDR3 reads TGTGCCAGCAGCGTGACAGGGCCCCCTGGAAACACCATATATTTT.

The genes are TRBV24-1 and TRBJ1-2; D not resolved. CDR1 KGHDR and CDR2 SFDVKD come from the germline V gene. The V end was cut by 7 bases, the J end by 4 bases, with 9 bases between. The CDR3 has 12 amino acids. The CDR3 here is CATSRSGYGYTF. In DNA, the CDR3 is TGTGCCACCAGCCGATCGGGCTATGGCTACACCTTC.

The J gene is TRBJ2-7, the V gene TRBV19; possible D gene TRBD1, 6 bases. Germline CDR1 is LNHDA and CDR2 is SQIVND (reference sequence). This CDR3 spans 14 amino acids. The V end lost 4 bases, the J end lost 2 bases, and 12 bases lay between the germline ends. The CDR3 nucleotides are TGTGCCAGTAGTACCCCGGGACAAACCTACGAGCAGTACTTC. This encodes CASSTPGQTYEQYF.

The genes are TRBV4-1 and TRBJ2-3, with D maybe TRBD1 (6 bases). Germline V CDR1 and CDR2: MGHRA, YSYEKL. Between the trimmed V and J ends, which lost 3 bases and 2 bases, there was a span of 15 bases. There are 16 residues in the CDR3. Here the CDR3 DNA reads TGCGCCAGCAGCCAGGAACAGGGTTTACTCACAGATACGCAGTATTTT. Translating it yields CASSQEQGLLTDTQYF.

The CDR3 coding sequence is TGTGCCAGCAGCCCTAGTAGCCGGTTGCCTATGAACACTGAAGCTTTCTTT. This encodes CASSPSSRLPMNTEAFF. The rearrangement links TRBV9 to TRBJ1-1; D call uncertain. Trimming left V 4 bases short and J 0 bases short, with 19 bases between. CDR3 length: 17 amino acids. The germline V gene encodes CDR1 SGDLS and CDR2 YYNGEE. The full variable domain, its missing parts supplied by reference TRBV9 and TRBJ1-1, is DSGVTQTPKHLITATGQRVTLRCSPRSGDLSVYWYQQSLDQGLQFLIQYYNGEERAKGNILERFSAQQFPDLHSELNLSSLELGDSALYFCASSPSSRLPMNTEAFFGQGTRLTVV.

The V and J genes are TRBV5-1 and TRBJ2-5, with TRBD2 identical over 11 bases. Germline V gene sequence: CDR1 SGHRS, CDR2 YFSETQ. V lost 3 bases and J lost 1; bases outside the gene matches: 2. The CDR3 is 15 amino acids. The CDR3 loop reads CASSSGLAVQETQYF. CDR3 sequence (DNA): TGCGCCAGCAGCTCGGGACTAGCGGTCCAAGAGACCCAGTACTTC. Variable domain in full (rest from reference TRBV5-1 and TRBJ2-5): KAGVTQTPRYLIKTRGQQVTLSCSPISGHRSVSWYQQTPGQGLQFLFEYFSETQRNKGNFPGRFSGRQFSNSRSEMNVSTLELGDSALYLCASSSGLAVQETQYFGPGTRLLVL.

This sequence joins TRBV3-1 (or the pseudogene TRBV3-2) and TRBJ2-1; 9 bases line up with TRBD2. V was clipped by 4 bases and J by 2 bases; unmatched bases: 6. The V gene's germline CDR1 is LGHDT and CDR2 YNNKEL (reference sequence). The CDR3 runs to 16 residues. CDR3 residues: CASSLGSGGPYNEQFF. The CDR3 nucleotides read TGTGCCAGCAGCCTTGGTAGCGGGGGACCCTACAATGAGCAGTTCTTC.

In DNA form, the CDR3 reads TGTGCCAGCAGTGACCTAGCGGGAGAGGTCGATGAGCAGTTCTTC. It codes for CASSDLAGEVDEQFF. The chain carries TRBV6-4 and TRBJ2-1; TRBD2 aligns across 10 bases. The germline V gene has CDR1 MRHNA and CDR2 SNTAGT. The V segment lost 2 bases and the J segment 8 bases; nucleotides outside the gene matches: 6. This CDR3 has 15 residues.

CDR3 bases: TGTGCCACCAGCGCGGGGGTTCGAGAGACCCAGTACTTC. Protein sequence: CATSAGVRETQYF. The chain links TRBV15 to TRBJ2-5; 7 bases line up with TRBD2. The CDR3 loop spans 13 amino acids. The V and J ends lost 5 bases and 4 bases, in that order; junction bases with no gene match: 4. Germline V gene lookup returns CDR1 LNHNV and CDR2 YYDKDF (reference sequence).

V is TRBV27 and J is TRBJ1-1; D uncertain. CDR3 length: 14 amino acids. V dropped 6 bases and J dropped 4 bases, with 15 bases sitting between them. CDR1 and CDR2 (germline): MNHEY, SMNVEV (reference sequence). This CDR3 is CASSPLVSGTEAFF. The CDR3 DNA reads TGTGCCAGCAGCCCGCTTGTTTCGGGCACTGAAGCTTTCTTT.

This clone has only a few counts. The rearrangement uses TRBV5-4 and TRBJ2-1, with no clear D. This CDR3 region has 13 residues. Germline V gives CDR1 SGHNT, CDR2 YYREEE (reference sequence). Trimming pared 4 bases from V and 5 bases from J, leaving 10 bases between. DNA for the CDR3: TGTGCCAGCAGCCTCGGGTCAAACAATGAGCAGTTCTTC. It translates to CASSLGSNNEQFF.

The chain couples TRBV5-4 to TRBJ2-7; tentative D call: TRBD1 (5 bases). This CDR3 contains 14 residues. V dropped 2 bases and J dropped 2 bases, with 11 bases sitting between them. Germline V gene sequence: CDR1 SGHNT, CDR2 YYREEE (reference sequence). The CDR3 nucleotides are TGTGCCAGCAGCTTCCAGGGTCCTACCTACGAGCAGTACTTC. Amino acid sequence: CASSFQGPTYEQYF.

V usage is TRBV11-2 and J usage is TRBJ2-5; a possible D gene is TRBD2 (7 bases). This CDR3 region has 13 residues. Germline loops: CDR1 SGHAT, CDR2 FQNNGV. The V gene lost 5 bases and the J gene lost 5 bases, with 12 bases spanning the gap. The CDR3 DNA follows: TGTGCCAGCAGCCCAGGGGACTATGAGACCCAGTACTTC. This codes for CASSPGDYETQYF.

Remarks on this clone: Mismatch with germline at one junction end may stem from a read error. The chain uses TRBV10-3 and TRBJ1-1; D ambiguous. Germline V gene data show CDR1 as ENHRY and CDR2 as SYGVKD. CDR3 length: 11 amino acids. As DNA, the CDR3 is TGTGTCATCCGAGTGAACACTGAAGCTTTCTTT. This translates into CVIRVNTEAFF.

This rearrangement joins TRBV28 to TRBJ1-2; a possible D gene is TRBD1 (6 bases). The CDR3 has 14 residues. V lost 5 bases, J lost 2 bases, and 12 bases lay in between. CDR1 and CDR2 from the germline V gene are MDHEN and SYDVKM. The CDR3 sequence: CASSPLGQNYGYTF. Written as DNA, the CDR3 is TGTGCCAGCAGTCCCCTAGGACAGAACTATGGCTACACCTTC.

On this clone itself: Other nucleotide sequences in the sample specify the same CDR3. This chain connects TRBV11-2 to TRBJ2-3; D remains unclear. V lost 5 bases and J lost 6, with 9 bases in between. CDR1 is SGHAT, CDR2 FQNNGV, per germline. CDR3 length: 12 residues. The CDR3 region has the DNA TGTGCCAGCAGCCTGGGCTCTGATACGCAGTATTTT. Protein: CASSLGSDTQYF. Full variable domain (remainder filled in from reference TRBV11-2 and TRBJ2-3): EAGVAQSPRYKIIEKRQSVAFWCNPISGHATLYWYQQILGQGPKLLIQFQNNGVVDDSQLPKDRFSAERLKGVDSTLKIQPAKLEDSAVYLCASSLGSDTQYFGPGTRLTVL.

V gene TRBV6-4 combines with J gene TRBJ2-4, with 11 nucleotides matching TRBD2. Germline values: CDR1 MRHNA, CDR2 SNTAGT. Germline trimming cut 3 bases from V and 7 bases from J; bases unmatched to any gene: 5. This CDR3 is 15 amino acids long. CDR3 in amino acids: CASSEIAGGPNIQYF. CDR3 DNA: TGTGCCAGCAGTGAAATAGCGGGGGGGCCCAACATTCAGTACTTC.

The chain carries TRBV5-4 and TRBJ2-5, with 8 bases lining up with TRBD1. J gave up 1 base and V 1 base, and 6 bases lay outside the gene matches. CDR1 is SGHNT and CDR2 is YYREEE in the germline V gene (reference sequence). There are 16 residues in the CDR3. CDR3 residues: CASSLKGDRGQETQYF. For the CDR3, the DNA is TGTGCCAGCAGCTTGAAAGGTGACAGGGGCCAAGAGACCCAGTACTTC.

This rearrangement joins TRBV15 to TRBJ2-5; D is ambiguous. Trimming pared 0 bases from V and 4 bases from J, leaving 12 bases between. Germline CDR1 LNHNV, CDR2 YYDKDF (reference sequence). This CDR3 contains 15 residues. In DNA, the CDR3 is TGTGCCACCAGCAGAGATTTCGACTGGAGAGAGACCCAGTACTTC. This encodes CATSRDFDWRETQYF.

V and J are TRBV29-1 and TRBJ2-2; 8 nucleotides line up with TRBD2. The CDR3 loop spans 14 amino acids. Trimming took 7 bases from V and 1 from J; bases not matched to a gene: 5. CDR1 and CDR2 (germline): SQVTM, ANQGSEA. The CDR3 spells CSAGGGQNTGELFF. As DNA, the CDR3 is TGCAGCGCCGGGGGGGGACAGAACACCGGGGAGCTGTTTTTT.

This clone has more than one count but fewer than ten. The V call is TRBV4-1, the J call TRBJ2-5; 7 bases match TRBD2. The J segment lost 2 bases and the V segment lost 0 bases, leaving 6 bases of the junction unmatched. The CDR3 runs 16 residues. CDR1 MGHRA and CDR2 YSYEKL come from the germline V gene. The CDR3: CASSQDRGLVQETQYF. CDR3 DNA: TGCGCCAGCAGCCAAGATCGAGGACTAGTACAAGAGACCCAGTACTTC.

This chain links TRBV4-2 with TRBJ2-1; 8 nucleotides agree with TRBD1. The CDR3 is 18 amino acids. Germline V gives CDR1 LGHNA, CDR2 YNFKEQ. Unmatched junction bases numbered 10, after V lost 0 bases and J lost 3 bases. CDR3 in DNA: TGTGCCAGCAGCCAAGATCCCTCGTGGACAGGGAACTACAATGAGCAGTTCTTC. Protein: CASSQDPSWTGNYNEQFF.

CDR3 sequence reads: CASRRTGVYNEQFF. The CDR3 region has the DNA TGTGCCAGCAGAAGGACAGGAGTCTACAATGAGCAGTTCTTC. The chain uses TRBV2 and TRBJ2-1; 7 bases align to TRBD1. V shed 6 bases, J shed 3 bases, and the junction held 5 bases outside the gene matches. The CDR3 has 14 residues. Germline V gene sequence: CDR1 SNHLY, CDR2 FYNNEI.

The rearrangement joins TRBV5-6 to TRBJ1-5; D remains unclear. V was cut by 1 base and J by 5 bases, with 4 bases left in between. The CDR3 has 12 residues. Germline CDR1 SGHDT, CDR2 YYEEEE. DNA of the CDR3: TGTGCCAGCAGCTTGTTCGATCAGCCCCAGCATTTT. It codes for CASSLFDQPQHF.

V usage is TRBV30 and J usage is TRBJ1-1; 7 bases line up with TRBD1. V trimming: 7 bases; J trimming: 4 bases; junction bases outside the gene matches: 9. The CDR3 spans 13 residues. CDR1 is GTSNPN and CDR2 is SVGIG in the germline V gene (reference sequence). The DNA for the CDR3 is TGTGCCTCGAGCCCACAGGGGTTCACTGAAGCTTTCTTT. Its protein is CASSPQGFTEAFF.